This T cell receptor beta chain was captured by sequencing in a study of T cell repertoires in cytomegalovirus infection. The overall study: Both CMV infection and a matching HLA type were indicated by public TCR beta signatures.

There are many counts of this clonotype. Its specificity is unknown. TCRdb re-called the reads through MiXCR, storing one row per CDR3 protein. The data show around 210,000 distinct CDR3 sequences, around 6.4% seen once. Study-level results: Ex vivo responses were dominated by HLA-C-restricted CMV-specific TCR beta clonotypes.

The length of the CDR3 is 14 residues. Between the trimmed V and J ends, which lost 7 bases and 3 bases, there was a span of 14 bases. From germline, CDR1 is SGHRS and CDR2 YFSETQ. This clonotype originated in a human donor in good health (CMV status not recorded). Some clones in this sample may be carry-over from other donors' samples. This chain uses TRBV5-1 with TRBJ2-1; a possible D gene is TRBD2 (5 bases). Sequencing was performed on PBMCs. The CDR3 sequence: CASSPGGDYNEQFF. The CDR3 DNA follows: TGCGCCAGCTCACCAGGAGGAGACTACAATGAGCAGTTCTTC.